One sample yielded the 27 T cell receptor beta chains listed below, sequenced in a study of Graves' ophthalmopathy and Graves' hyperthyroidism. Scientists amplified the TCR beta CDR3 regions from RNA transcripts. HTBI primers were used in a first-round RT-PCR, which preceded a second-round multiplex PCR. TCRdb re-called the multiplex PCR reads with MiXCR, one entry per CDR3 protein. The sample contains almost 750,000 distinct CDR3 sequences, approximately 40% of which appear only once. The specimen was peripheral blood. The receptors were gathered from an adult man with Graves' ophthalmopathy.

This clonotype was observed many times. The J gene is TRBJ1-1, the V gene TRBV7-2, with D unresolved. Germline values: CDR1 SGHTA, CDR2 FQGNSA. The V gene lost 5 bases and the J gene lost 0 bases, with 7 bases spanning the gap. The CDR3 is 13 amino acids. The CDR3, as DNA: TGTGCCAGCAGCCCATATCTGAACACTGAAGCTTTCTTT. It specifies CASSPYLNTEAFF.

This clonotype was counted ten times or more. The rearrangement links TRBV19 to TRBJ1-2; 10 bases are shared with TRBD1. The J segment lost 6 bases and the V segment lost 2 bases, leaving 6 bases of the junction unmatched. Germline V CDR1 and CDR2: LNHDA, SQIVND (reference sequence). CDR3 length: 15 residues. The CDR3 is CASSIRGQGLNGYTF. The CDR3 DNA reads TGTGCCAGTAGTATACGGGGACAGGGGCTGAATGGCTACACCTTC.

This clonotype has at least ten counts. The J gene is TRBJ2-5, the V gene TRBV15, with TRBD2 identical over 14 bases. Per the germline V gene, CDR1 is LNHNV and CDR2 is YYDKDF (reference sequence). With 3 bases clipped from V and 4 bases from J, the junction kept 10 bases outside the gene matches. The CDR3 is 18 amino acids. CDR3 sequence: CATSRGLAGDSRGETQYF. In DNA, the CDR3 is TGTGCCACCAGCAGGGGACTAGCGGGGGACTCAAGGGGAGAGACCCAGTACTTC.

At least ten counts were recorded for this clonotype. The V and J genes are TRBV7-2 and TRBJ1-4, with 7 positions matching TRBD1. Germline V lookup: CDR1 SGHTA, CDR2 FQGNSA. The CDR3 consists of 14 residues. The J segment lost 8 bases and the V segment lost 1 base, leaving 4 bases of the junction unmatched. CDR3 coding DNA: TGTGCCAGCAGCTTAGACAGGGGCAGCGAAAAACTGTTTTTT. This codes for CASSLDRGSEKLFF.

This clonotype was counted once. A read error may explain this, as a much larger clone is one base away. This chain links TRBV7-9 with TRBJ1-1, with unresolved D. Germline V gene sequence: CDR1 SEHNR, CDR2 FQNEAQ (reference sequence). The CDR3 contains 13 residues. The CDR3 sequence is CAGSPAPSTEAFF. CDR3 nucleotide sequence: TGTGCCGGCAGCCCAGCCCCTAGCACTGAAGCTTTCTTT.

As for this clonotype: A read error may produce the germline difference seen at one junction end. The chain employs TRBV25-1 and TRBJ2-6, with TRBD1 as a possible D gene (5 bases). Germline V gene sequence: CDR1 MGHDK, CDR2 SYGVNS. The CDR3 contains 17 residues. CDR3: CTSRDIQGNSGANVLTF. Here the CDR3 DNA reads TGTACCAGCAGAGATATCCAGGGCAACTCTGGGGCCAACGTCCTGACTTTC.

The table lists this clonotype with a few counts. V and J are TRBV9 and TRBJ2-5; 7 bases align to TRBD2. Germline CDR1 SGDLS, CDR2 YYNGEE. V lost 7 bases to trimming and J lost 0 bases; unmatched junction nucleotides: 3. CDR3 length: 13 residues. The CDR3 DNA sequence: TGTGCCAGCCGTCGGGAGGACCAAGAGACCCAGTACTTC. It specifies CASRREDQETQYF.

There are many counts of this clonotype. V usage is TRBV7-9 and J usage is TRBJ1-1; D is unclear. V lost 1 base and J lost 5, with 8 bases in between. Germline CDR1 SEHNR, CDR2 FQNEAQ (reference sequence). The CDR3 runs 13 residues. CDR3 nucleotide sequence: TGTGCCAGCAGCTTAGGGTGGCCAACTGAAGCTTTCTTT. Encoded protein: CASSLGWPTEAFF.

The chain combines TRBV25-1 with TRBJ1-6, with TRBD1 matching 12 bases. This CDR3 has 16 residues. Trimming at V came to 2 bases and at J to 9 bases, leaving 5 bases not matched to a gene. CDR1 is MGHDK, CDR2 SYGVNS, per germline. CDR3 sequence: CASSEQGTGGTSPLHF. The DNA of the CDR3 is TGTGCCAGCAGTGAACAAGGGACAGGGGGCACTTCACCCCTCCACTTT. Variable domain in full (rest from reference TRBV25-1 and TRBJ1-6): EADIYQTPRYLVIGTGKKITLECSQTMGHDKMYWYQQDPGMELHLIHYSYGVNSTEKGDLSSESTVSRIRTEHFPLTLESARPSHTSQYLCASSEQGTGGTSPLHFGNGTRLTVT.

A single count supports this clonotype. The V and J genes are TRBV20-1 and TRBJ1-6, with 9 bases matching TRBD1. V trimming: 6 bases; J trimming: 0 bases; junction bases outside the gene matches: 12. CDR3 length equals 18 residues. CDR1 DFQATT and CDR2 SNEGSKA come from the germline V gene (reference sequence). CDR3 sequence: CSATTGGQKSSYNSPLHF. CDR3 coding DNA: TGCAGTGCCACAACAGGGGGCCAGAAGAGCTCCTATAATTCACCCCTCCACTTT.

At least ten counts were recorded for this clonotype. The rearrangement joins TRBV24-1 to TRBJ1-2; maybe TRBD1 (6 bases). Germline CDR1 and CDR2: KGHDR and SFDVKD. The ends were cut back, 6 bases at V and 3 bases at J, with 10 bases in the middle. The CDR3 length is 13 residues. CDR3 DNA: TGTGCCACCAGTAAGGACAGATACTATGGCTACACCTTC. Translating gives CATSKDRYYGYTF.

This clonotype came up once. The chain uses TRBV7-9 and TRBJ1-2, with 9 bases identical to TRBD1. Germline V gene data show CDR1 as SEHNR and CDR2 as FQNEAQ (reference sequence). This CDR3 is 13 amino acids long. Trimming at V came to 6 bases and at J to 6 bases, leaving 5 bases not matched to a gene. The CDR3 sequence: CASSWTGDDGYTF. The DNA of the CDR3 is TGTGCCAGCAGTTGGACAGGGGACGATGGCTACACCTTC.

This chain connects TRBV7-3 to TRBJ2-6; D ambiguous. The ends were cut back, 5 bases at V and 4 bases at J, with 9 bases in the middle. CDR1 is SGHTA and CDR2 is FQGTGA in the germline V gene. The CDR3 has 14 residues. The CDR3 DNA reads TGTGCCAGCAGCAAATTCGGGGGGGCCAACGTCCTGACTTTC. Amino acids: CASSKFGGANVLTF.

This clonotype was found many times. Being one base from a much bigger clone, this may be a read error. This chain joins TRBV29-1 and TRBJ2-7; TRBD1 matches 9 bases. The CDR3 is 12 amino acids. Germline CDR1 reads SQVTM; CDR2 reads ANQGSEA. The V segment lost 5 bases and the J segment 2 bases; nucleotides outside the gene matches: 1. The DNA of the CDR3 is TGCAGCGTTCGACAGGGGGCCTACGAGCAGTACTTC. It is translated as CSVRQGAYEQYF.

The chain recombines TRBV20-1 with TRBJ2-5; possible D gene TRBD2, 6 bases. Germline V CDR1 and CDR2: DFQATT, SNEGSKA (reference sequence). Trimming left V 0 bases short and J 2 bases short, with 16 bases between. The CDR3 is 16 amino acids. In nucleotides, the CDR3 is TGCAGTGCTAGAGACCCCCAACCGGGGAGGCAAGAGACCCAGTACTTC. Its protein product is CSARDPQPGRQETQYF.

This clonotype was detected many times. The rearrangement joins TRBV2 to TRBJ2-5, with TRBD2 identical over 8 bases. V gave up 3 bases and J gave up 0 bases; unmatched junction bases: 3. This CDR3 region has 15 residues. Germline V CDR1 and CDR2: SNHLY, FYNNEI. DNA of the CDR3: TGTGCCAGCAGTGACCCGGGAGGGTACCAAGAGACCCAGTACTTC. Amino acid sequence: CASSDPGGYQETQYF. The whole variable domain, filled in from reference TRBV2 and TRBJ2-5, reads EPEVTQTPSHQVTQMGQEVILRCVPISNHLYFYWYRQILGQKVEFLVSFYNNEISEKSEIFDDQFSVERPDGSNFTLKIRSTKLEDSAMYFCASSDPGGYQETQYFGPGTRLLVL.

This clonotype was recorded many times. The chain links TRBV4-1 to TRBJ1-2; unclear D gene. Trimming pared 1 base from V and 6 bases from J, leaving 9 bases between. This CDR3 contains 13 residues. Germline-derived CDR1 and CDR2 are MGHRA and YSYEKL. The CDR3 sequence: CASSQAGRDGYTF. CDR3 coding DNA: TGCGCCAGCAGCCAAGCAGGACGAGATGGCTACACCTTC.

About this clonotype: This may be a read error, as it is one base from a much larger clone. The J gene is TRBJ2-2, the V gene TRBV10-3; D is unresolved. Trimming stripped 6 bases from V and 0 bases from J, with 8 bases between. The germline CDR1 and CDR2 sequences are ENHRY and SYGVKD. This CDR3 is 14 amino acids long. CDR3 DNA: TGTGCCATCAGCGGCGCCGCGAACACCGGGGAGCTGTTTTTT. This encodes CAISGAANTGELFF.

This clonotype came up once. The gene calls are TRBV25-1 and TRBJ2-7; D might be TRBD2 (6 bases). The CDR3 length is 16 residues. Germline V lookup: CDR1 MGHDK, CDR2 SYGVNS. V gave up 8 bases and J gave up 0 bases, with 20 bases separating them. The DNA for the CDR3 is TGTGCCAGCGCCACATTACCGGGAGACTCCTCCTACGAGCAGTACTTC. This gives the protein CASATLPGDSSYEQYF.

This clonotype was observed at least ten times. This chain connects TRBV7-9 to TRBJ1-1; D is unclear. The CDR3 is 13 amino acids. V lost 3 bases and J 1 base, leaving 6 bases between the germline ends. Germline CDR1 SEHNR, CDR2 FQNEAQ (reference sequence). The CDR3 protein is CASSFPENTEAFF. The CDR3 DNA follows: TGTGCCAGCAGCTTCCCTGAGAACACTGAAGCTTTCTTT.

Many counts were recorded for this clonotype. The V gene is TRBV15, the J gene TRBJ1-4; possible D gene TRBD1, 5 bases. V was shortened by 8 bases and J by 4 bases, with 11 bases between the two germline ends. The CDR3 is 13 residues long. Germline lookup yields CDR1 LNHNV and CDR2 YYDKDF (reference sequence). Here the CDR3 reads CATPDRNNEKLFF. In DNA form, the CDR3 reads TGTGCCACCCCCGACAGAAATAATGAAAAACTGTTTTTT.

This clonotype came up many times. The rearrangement joins TRBV25-1 to TRBJ1-6; D unresolved. CDR1 is MGHDK and CDR2 is SYGVNS in the germline V gene. This CDR3 is built from 13 residues. The ends were cut back, 2 bases at V and 13 bases at J, with 12 bases in the middle. The DNA for the CDR3 is TGTGCCAGCAGTGAAGGTATAGGGATTCCCCTCCACTTT. It yields the protein CASSEGIGIPLHF.

Worth noting for this clonotype: A much larger clone lies a single base off, so this may be a read error. The chain has TRBV11-2 and TRBJ1-4, with D maybe TRBD1 (6 bases). This CDR3 region has 15 residues. The germline V gene encodes CDR1 SGHAT and CDR2 FQNNGV. V gave up 5 bases and J gave up 6 bases, with 16 bases separating them. The CDR3 sequence is CASSKRGGGDEKLFF. CDR3 DNA sequence: TGTGCCAGCAGCAAACGCGGGGGCGGAGATGAAAAACTGTTTTTT.

This clonotype was seen many times. The chain joins TRBV9 to TRBJ1-6; tentative D call: TRBD1 (6 bases). V was trimmed by 4 bases and J by 6 bases, leaving 17 bases between them. The V gene's germline CDR1 is SGDLS and CDR2 YYNGEE. CDR3 size: 16 residues. CDR3: CASSPYSGTSNSPLHF. CDR3 in DNA: TGTGCCAGCAGCCCCTACTCCGGGACAAGTAATTCACCCCTCCACTTT.

This sequence joins TRBV19 and TRBJ2-2; 10 bases fit TRBD1. The CDR3 is 14 residues long. Trimming removed 6 bases from V and 7 bases from J; junction bases left unmatched: 5. Germline CDR1 LNHDA, CDR2 SQIVND (reference sequence). The CDR3 bases are TGTGCCAGTAGATGGGGACAGGGGAACGGGGAGCTGTTTTTT. The encoded protein is CASRWGQGNGELFF.

The V and J genes are TRBV29-1 and TRBJ1-5, with 7 bases aligning to TRBD1. CDR3 length: 12 amino acids. V gave up 6 bases and J gave up 2 bases; unmatched junction bases: 1. Germline values: CDR1 SQVTM, CDR2 ANQGSEA. The DNA for the CDR3 is TGCAGCGTCACAGGGGGCAATCAGCCCCAGCATTTT. Amino acids: CSVTGGNQPQHF.

This clonotype was detected only a few times. This sequence joins TRBV25-1 and TRBJ2-7; the match to TRBD1 covers 7 bases. The CDR3 extends over 11 amino acids. CDR1 is MGHDK and CDR2 is SYGVNS in the germline V gene. V gave up 9 bases and J gave up 2 bases; unmatched junction bases: 1. In DNA form, the CDR3 reads TGTGCCAGGACAGGGACCTACGAGCAGTACTTC. This encodes CARTGTYEQYF.